This TCR beta chain was sequenced during a study of CD8 T cells in Susac syndrome (dated by TCRdb to the late 2010s). Background on the whole study: Repertoire sequencing was used to test whether CD8+ T cell activation and differentiation in Susac syndrome was antigen driven. Clonality of the CD8+ T cell repertoire was compared between eleven to twelve healthy donors, approximately 14 Susac syndrome patients and 15 multiple sclerosis patients.

The CDR3 numbers 15 residues from cysteine through phenylalanine. Only the CDR3 DNA stays, 45 bases, in frame from base 1. The germline V gene provides CDR1 KGHDR and CDR2 SFDVKD. The germline ends are 12 bases apart after V is trimmed by 5 bases and J by 3 bases. Peripheral blood CD8+ and CD4+ T cells from healthy donors, Susac syndrome patients and multiple sclerosis patients were profiled using high-throughput TCR beta sequencing. The multiple sclerosis controls were treatment-naive patients who had stable or active relapsing-remitting disease and met the revised McDonald criteria. Bulk CD8+ and CD4+ T cells were purified by magnetic negative isolation, whereas CD8+ TEMRA cells were enriched by FACS. Blood was drawn into EDTA tubes, processed within 24 hours, and PBMCs were isolated by density gradient centrifugation. PBMCs intended for TCR sequencing were cryopreserved in liquid nitrogen and thawed later in a water bath at 37 degrees C. The sorted or isolated CD4+, CD8+ and CD8+ TEMRA cells reached a purity of at least 90%.

About this clonotype itself: Its specific antigen is unknown. Base qualities were left out, and no much larger clone turns up one base away.

Findings and caveats that apply to the study as a whole: The study acknowledged that relatively few individuals were included in the TCR sequencing and HLA analysis.

RNA was extracted with the RNeasy kit and roughly 0.45 to 1 ug was reverse transcribed using random hexamers. The immunoSEQ multiplex PCR assay, which covers 54 Vbeta and 13 Jbeta segments, was used to amplify TCR beta CDR3 regions. PCR amplification bias was corrected using a synthetic template baseline for primer optimization and computational correction. Concerning the study's data processing: Reads were annotated to V, D and J genes per IMGT and analyzed with immunoSEQ Analyzer, keeping only productive sequences. Clonality was computed as one minus Shannon entropy normalized by log2 of the number of productive unique sequences. For each patient and control, public and private clones were evaluated among the 100 most prevalent clones. Clones were defined as Susac-specific when absent from the healthy and MS cohorts, from 1052 published viral clones and from other ImmuneACCESS disease sequences. TCRdb redid the processing of the public reads, applying fastp at Q25 and MiXCR, and retained in-frame beta chains. CDR3 protein sequences are deduplicated, and each keeps its most common genes and DNA. The V and J calls come from TCRdb's annotation, not from the publication. For this sample there are 150,000 to 180,000 distinct CDR3 sequences; 95% to 96% appear just once. Under 0.15% of the sample comes from the top ten.

The chain uses TRBV24-1 and TRBJ2-2; the D gene is possibly TRBD1 or TRBD2, with 5 bases matching each. The sample was CD8+ T cells from PBMCs. The clonotype originates from a human donor with multiple sclerosis. At the DNA level, the sequence is TGTGCCACCAGTGGTGTGGGGCGGGACACCGGGGAGCTGTTTTTT. Its translation is CATSGVGRDTGELFF.